This T cell receptor (beta chain) was profiled in a study of blood T cell repertoires in COVID-19. About the study: Sites across the United States, Italy and Spain contributed samples from acute and convalescent COVID-19.

Authors' processing steps: Quantification of nucleated cells was approximated via reference gene primer amplification. The method was immunoSEQ multiplex PCR; TCRdb's version includes in-frame clones alone and lacks a portion of them. V, J and clone size are taken as reported in that table, and D and trimming were inferred from the DNA itself. The data show 95,000 to 130,000 clones, 83% seen once. Per germline, CDR1 MDHEN and CDR2 SYDVKM. Trimming at V came to 6 bases and at J to 1 base, leaving 15 bases not matched to a gene. CDR3 length: 19 residues. The receptor's source is a man aged 30-40 years with acute or convalescent COVID-19. J is TRBJ2-1 and V is TRBV28; 10 bases match TRBD2. The sequencing sample was made of peripheral blood. CDR3 sequence (DNA): TGTGCCAGCAGCCGACAGGGGCCTAGCGGGAGTGTATCCTACAATGAGCAGTTCTTC. The encoded protein is CASSRQGPSGSVSYNEQFF.